A single sample gave rise to the 11 T cell receptor beta chains below, sequenced in a study of CD8+ T cells in alopecia areata. Separation of pooled cutaneous lymph node cells was by sorting with CD4, CD8alpha, NKG2D, NKG2ACE and other markers. After isolation, RNA underwent reverse transcription to generate cDNA as the sequencing template. Generated by immunoSEQ multiplex PCR, the TCRdb table keeps only in-frame clones and is missing some. The sample has over 250,000 clones, none seen only once. Input material: CD4+ T cells sorted from a lymph node. The source is a C3H/HeJ mouse with alopecia areata. This line is of MHC haplotype H2-k.

This clone was seen only a few times. Mouse gene names and germline throughout. Sequencing ends 4 residues short of the CDR3 end; the germline J gene provides the rest. The chain carries TRBV19 and TRBJ2-7, with D perhaps matching TRBD2 (6 bases). The CDR3 has 13 residues. Germline V gives CDR1 FNHDT, CDR2 SITEND (reference sequence). Incomplete CDR3 DNA: TGTGCCAGCAGTCCCAACTGGGTTTAT. As protein: CASSPNWVY. The full-length CDR3 reads as CASSPNWVYEQYF. The full variable domain, with the rest looked up from reference TRBV19 and TRBJ2-7, is GGIITQTPKFLIGQEGQKLTLKCQQNFNHDTMYWYRQDSGKGLRLIYYSITENDLQKGDLSEGYDASREKKSSFSLTVTSAQKNEMAVFLCASSPNWVYEQYFGPGTRLTVL.

This clone was detected a few times. Each gene name is a mouse one. Read data end 4 residues before the CDR3 end; the end is taken from the germline J gene. V is TRBV31 and J is TRBJ2-7, with TRBD1 identical over 7 bases. The CDR3 has 14 amino acids. The germline CDR1 and CDR2 sequences are GKSSPN and SITVG. J gave up 3 bases and V 0 bases, and 5 bases lay outside the gene matches. The part of the CDR3 DNA that was read is TGTGCCTGGAGTCTCCAGACAGGGCTCTAT. Encoded protein: CAWSLQTGLY. The complete CDR3 protein is CAWSLQTGLYEQYF.

About this clone itself: Gene labels here are mouse ones. The missing CDR3 end, 4 residues past where the read stops, is filled in from the germline J gene. The chain employs TRBV13-2 and TRBJ1-2; TRBD1 matches at 8 bases. This CDR3 comprises 14 residues. J lost 0 bases, V lost 2 bases, and 0 bases had no gene match. Per germline, CDR1 NNHNN and CDR2 SYGAGS (reference sequence). The CDR3 region is CASGEGQANSDYTF. CDR3 DNA, as far as it was read: TGTGCCAGCGGTGAGGGACAGGCAAACTCC.

This clone was observed a handful of times. These gene names are mouse names. The read terminates 4 residues before the CDR3 end, so the remaining end is supplied by the germline J gene. The J gene is TRBJ1-1, the V gene TRBV29; the match to TRBD1 covers 7 bases. The CDR3 is 12 amino acids. CDR1 and CDR2 (germline): MSHET, SYDVDS. The CDR3 bases that were read are TGTGCTAGCAGTTCCAACAGGGGA. This gives the protein CASSSNRG. The entire CDR3 is CASSSNRGEVFF. Supplemented by reference TRBV29 and TRBJ1-1, the full variable domain reads DMKVTQMPRYLIKRMGENVLLECGQDMSHETMYWYRQDPGLGLQLIYISYDVDSNSEGDIPKGYRVSRKKREHFSLILDSAKTNQTSVYFCASSSNRGEVFFGKGTRLTVV.

In this sample, this clone turned up a few times. The genes and germline here are from mouse. From the germline J gene comes the end of the CDR3, since the read stops 4 residues before it. J is TRBJ2-7 and V is TRBV1; weak D call: TRBD1 (6 bases). Germline V gives CDR1 NSQYPW, CDR2 LRSPGD (reference sequence). V gave up 3 bases and J gave up 0 bases, with 9 bases separating them. This CDR3 is built from 14 residues. CDR3 bases read: TGCACCTGCAGTGCCCAGGGGTTCTCCTAT. Residues: CTCSAQGFSY. The complete CDR3 sequence is CTCSAQGFSYEQYF.

To note about this clone: Genes and germline are mouse. The read comes to an end 4 residues before the CDR3 does, leaving the germline J gene to fill in the end. The J gene is TRBJ2-7, the V gene TRBV19, with 7 positions matching TRBD1. CDR1 is FNHDT, CDR2 SITEND, per germline (reference sequence). This CDR3 has 13 amino acids. CDR3 loop: CASSERDRYEQYF. Incomplete CDR3 DNA: TGTGCCAGCAGTGAACGGGACAGATAT.

Points on this clone: Mouse gene names apply. The read terminates 4 residues ahead of where the CDR3 ends, so the germline J gene completes it. This specimen includes other DNA sequences encoding the same CDR3. The rearrangement uses TRBV13-1 and TRBJ2-3; 8 bases are a match to TRBD1. This CDR3 spans 15 amino acids. V gave up 3 bases and J gave up 2 bases; unmatched junction bases: 5. Per germline, CDR1 NSHNY and CDR2 SYGAGN. Here the CDR3 reads CASSGAQGDAETLYF. Partial CDR3 DNA: TGTGCCAGCAGTGGGGCACAGGGGGATGCAGAA.

This clone showed up just a few times. The gene names given are mouse names. The CDR3 end lies 4 residues beyond the end of the read and is filled in from the germline J gene. Other DNA sequences within the sample encode an identical CDR3. This rearrangement joins TRBV5 to TRBJ2-3, with TRBD2 matching over 7 bases. Germline assignment: CDR1 LGHNA and CDR2 YNLKQL (reference sequence). V lost 1 base and J lost 0; bases outside the gene matches: 1. This CDR3 is built from 15 residues. Partial CDR3 DNA: TGTGCCAGCAGCCAAGGACTGGGTAGTGCAGAA. Encoded protein: CASSQGLGSAE. In full, the CDR3 reads CASSQGLGSAETLYF.

With respect to this clone: The genes are named according to mouse. The observed sequence ends 4 residues before the CDR3 terminus, with the missing tail filled in from the germline J gene. The gene calls are TRBV13-2 and TRBJ2-3; maybe TRBD1 (5 bases). Germline-derived CDR1 and CDR2 are NNHNN and SYGAGS (reference sequence). This CDR3 contains 15 residues. Trimming took off 1 base at V and 2 bases at J, with 11 bases between the two ends. The sequenced CDR3 bases are TGTGCCAGCGGTGATAGGGCGACAGATGCAGAA. As protein: CASGDRATDAE. The whole CDR3 reads CASGDRATDAETLYF.

A word on this clone: Gene names are mouse gene names. The CDR3 here is CASSRDTSAETLYF. The sequenced CDR3 bases are TGTGCCAGCAGCCGGGACACCAGTGCAGAA. V and J are TRBV5 and TRBJ2-3; weak D call: TRBD1 (6 bases). The read terminates 4 residues before the CDR3 end, so the remaining end is supplied by the germline J gene. V dropped 4 bases and J dropped 0 bases, with 8 bases sitting between them. This CDR3 has 14 amino acids. The germline CDR1 and CDR2 sequences are LGHNA and YNLKQL (reference sequence).

This clone was seen only a few times. Mouse gene names and germline throughout. The CDR3 end falls 4 residues outside the read, so it is completed with the germline J gene. The rearrangement links TRBV1 to TRBJ2-1; D remains ambiguous. Germline V gene lookup returns CDR1 NSQYPW and CDR2 LRSPGD (reference sequence). V was shortened by 0 bases and J by 1 base, with 7 bases between the two germline ends. This CDR3 is 15 amino acids long. The sequenced CDR3 bases are TGCACCTGCAGTGCAGATCGCAGGAACTATGCT. Translating gives CTCSADRRNYA. The whole CDR3 region reads CTCSADRRNYAEQFF.